This T cell receptor (beta chain) was recovered during a study of cytomegalovirus exposure and HLA in healthy donors. The protocol was immunoSEQ multiplex PCR, while the TCRdb copy is restricted to in-frame clones and leaves out a portion. The sample has nearly 110,000 clones; about 87% are singletons. Deletions cut 4 bases from V and 8 bases from J, with 12 bases between. The V gene's germline CDR1 is SGHNT and CDR2 YYREEE (reference sequence). The CDR3 sequence is 12 residues long. This sequence was found in a woman between 18 and 29 years old in good health and CMV-seropositive. The chain uses TRBV5-4 and TRBJ1-1; possibly TRBD1 for D (5 bases). Sequenced sample: PBMCs. CDR3 in DNA: TGTGCCAGCAGCCTTGACAGCGTGGAAGCTTTCTTT. Translation: CASSLDSVEAFF.